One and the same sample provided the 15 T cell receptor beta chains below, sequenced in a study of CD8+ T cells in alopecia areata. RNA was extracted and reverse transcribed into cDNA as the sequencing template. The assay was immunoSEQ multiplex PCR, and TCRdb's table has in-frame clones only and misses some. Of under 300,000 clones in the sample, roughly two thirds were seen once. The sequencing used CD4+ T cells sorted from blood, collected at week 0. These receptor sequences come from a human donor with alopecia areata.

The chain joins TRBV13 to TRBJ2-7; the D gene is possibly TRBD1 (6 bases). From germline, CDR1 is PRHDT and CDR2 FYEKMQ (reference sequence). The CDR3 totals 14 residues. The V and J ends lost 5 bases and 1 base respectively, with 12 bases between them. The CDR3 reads CASSPNRVSYEQYF. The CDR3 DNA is TGTGCCAGCAGCCCGAACAGGGTTTCCTACGAGCAGTACTTC.

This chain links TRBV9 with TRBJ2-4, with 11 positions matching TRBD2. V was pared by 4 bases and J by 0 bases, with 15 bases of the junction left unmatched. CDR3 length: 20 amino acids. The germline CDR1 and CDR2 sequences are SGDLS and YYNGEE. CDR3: CASSSTSGTSGDLAKNIQYF. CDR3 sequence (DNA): TGTGCCAGCAGCTCCACCTCCGGGACTAGCGGAGATCTAGCCAAAAACATTCAGTACTTC.

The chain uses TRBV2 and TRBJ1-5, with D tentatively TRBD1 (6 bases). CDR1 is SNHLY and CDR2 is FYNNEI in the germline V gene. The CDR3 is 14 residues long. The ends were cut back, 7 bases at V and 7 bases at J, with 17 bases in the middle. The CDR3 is CASTPGGGGQPQHF. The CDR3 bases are TGTGCCAGCACCCCAGGAGGGGGTGGGCAGCCCCAGCATTTT.

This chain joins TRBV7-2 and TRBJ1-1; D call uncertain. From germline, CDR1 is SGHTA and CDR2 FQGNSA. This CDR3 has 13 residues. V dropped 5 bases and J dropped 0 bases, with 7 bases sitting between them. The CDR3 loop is CASSPRLNTEAFF. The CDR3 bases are TGTGCCAGCAGCCCGAGATTGAACACTGAAGCTTTCTTT.

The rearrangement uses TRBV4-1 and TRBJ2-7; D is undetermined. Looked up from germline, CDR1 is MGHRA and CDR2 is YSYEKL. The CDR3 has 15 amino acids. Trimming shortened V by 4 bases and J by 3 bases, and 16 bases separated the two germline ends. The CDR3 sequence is CASSLQSTSLYEQYF. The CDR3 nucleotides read TGCGCCAGCAGCCTTCAGTCGACGTCCCTCTACGAGCAGTACTTC.

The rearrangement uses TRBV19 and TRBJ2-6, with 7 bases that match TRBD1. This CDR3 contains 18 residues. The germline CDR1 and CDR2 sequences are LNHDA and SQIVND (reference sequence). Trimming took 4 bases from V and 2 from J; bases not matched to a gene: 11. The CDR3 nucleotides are TGTGCCAGTAGTACCTCACGGGGACAGCACCCTGGGGCCAACGTCCTGACTTTC. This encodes CASSTSRGQHPGANVLTF. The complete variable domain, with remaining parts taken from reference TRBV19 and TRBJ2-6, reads DGGITQSPKYLFRKEGQNVTLSCEQNLNHDAMYWYRQDPGQGLRLIYYSQIVNDFQKGDIAEGYSVSREKKESFPLTVTSAQKNPTAFYLCASSTSRGQHPGANVLTFGAGSRLTVL.

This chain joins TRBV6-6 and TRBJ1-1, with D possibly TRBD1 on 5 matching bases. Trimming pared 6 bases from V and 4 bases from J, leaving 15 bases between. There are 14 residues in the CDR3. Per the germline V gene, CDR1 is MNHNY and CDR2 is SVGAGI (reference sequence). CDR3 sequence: CASRRGGDGTEAFF. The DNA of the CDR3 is TGTGCCAGCAGGAGGGGAGGCGACGGCACTGAAGCTTTCTTT.

The DNA for the CDR3 is TGTGCCAGCAGCTTAGCCCCGGGGGGCTTGAACGAGCAGTACTTC. This gives the protein CASSLAPGGLNEQYF. The gene calls are TRBV7-9 and TRBJ2-7; tentative D call: TRBD2 (7 bases). V lost 0 bases to trimming and J lost 5 bases, with 14 bases between them. The CDR3 is 15 residues long. CDR1 is SEHNR and CDR2 is FQNEAQ in the germline V gene (reference sequence).

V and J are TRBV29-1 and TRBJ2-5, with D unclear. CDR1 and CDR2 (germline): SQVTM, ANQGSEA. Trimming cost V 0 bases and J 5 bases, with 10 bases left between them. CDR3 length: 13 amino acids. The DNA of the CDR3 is TGCAGCGTTGAAGAGGTCCACGGGGAGACCCAGTACTTC. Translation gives CSVEEVHGETQYF.

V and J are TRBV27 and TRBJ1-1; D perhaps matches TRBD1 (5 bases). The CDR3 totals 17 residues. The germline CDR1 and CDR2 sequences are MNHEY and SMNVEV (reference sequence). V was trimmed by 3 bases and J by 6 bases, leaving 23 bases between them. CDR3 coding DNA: TGTGCCAGCAGTTTGGGCCCGGGGGGAAGCCGGTATGCTGAAGCTTTCTTT. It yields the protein CASSLGPGGSRYAEAFF.

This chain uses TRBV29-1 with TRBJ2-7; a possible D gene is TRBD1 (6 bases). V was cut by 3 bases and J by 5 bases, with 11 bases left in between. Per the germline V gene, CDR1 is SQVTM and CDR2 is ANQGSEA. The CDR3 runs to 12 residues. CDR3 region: CSVDTGSNEQYF. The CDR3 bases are TGCAGCGTTGATACAGGGTCCAACGAGCAGTACTTC.

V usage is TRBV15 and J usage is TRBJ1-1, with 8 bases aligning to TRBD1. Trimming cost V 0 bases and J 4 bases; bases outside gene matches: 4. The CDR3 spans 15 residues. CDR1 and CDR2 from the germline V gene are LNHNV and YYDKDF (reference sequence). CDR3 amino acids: CATSRDQGAGTEAFF. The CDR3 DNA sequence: TGTGCCACCAGCAGAGATCAGGGGGCGGGCACTGAAGCTTTCTTT.

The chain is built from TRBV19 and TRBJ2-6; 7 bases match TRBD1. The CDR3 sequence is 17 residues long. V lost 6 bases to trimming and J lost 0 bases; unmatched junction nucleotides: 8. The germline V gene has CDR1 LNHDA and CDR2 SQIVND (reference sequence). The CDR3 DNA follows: TGTGCCAGTAGATTGCAGGGGGTCGACTCTGGGGCCAACGTCCTGACTTTC. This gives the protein CASRLQGVDSGANVLTF.

The chain's CDR3 is CASSDRSVAKNIQYF. CDR3 in DNA: TGTGCCAGCAGTGATCGGTCAGTCGCCAAAAACATTCAGTACTTC. The chain carries TRBV2 and TRBJ2-4; D not certain. V was clipped by 3 bases and J by 1 base, with 10 bases between them. From germline, CDR1 is SNHLY and CDR2 FYNNEI. This CDR3 is 15 amino acids long.

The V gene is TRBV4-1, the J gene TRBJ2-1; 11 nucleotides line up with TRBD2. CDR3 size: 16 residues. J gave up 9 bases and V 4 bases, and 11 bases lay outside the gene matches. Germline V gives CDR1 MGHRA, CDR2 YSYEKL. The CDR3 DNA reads TGCGCCAGCAGCCGGAGGATAGCGGGGGGGCCGGGTGAGCAGTTCTTC. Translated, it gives CASSRRIAGGPGEQFF.